Included here is one TCR beta chain sequence, with context. The CDR3 length is 16 residues. CDR1 WNHNN and CDR2 SYGVQD come from the germline V gene (reference sequence). J was trimmed by 5 bases and V by 3 bases; bases with no gene match: 10. The entry originates in a study of T cell changes during pregnancy in multiple sclerosis. Measured with immunoSEQ multiplex PCR; TCRdb has only the in-frame clones, and not every one. Of roughly 46,000 clones in the sample, almost 95% were seen once. The sequence was obtained from a female donor with multiple sclerosis, enrolled in a pregnancy study. The source was CD8+ T cells from peripheral blood mononuclear cells, collected in the first trimester of pregnancy. The chain has TRBV10-1 and TRBJ2-1; 7 bases agree with TRBD2. The DNA for the CDR3 is TGCGCCAGCAGTGATCACCGGACTAGGGTCCACAATGAGCAGTTCTTC. It encodes CASSDHRTRVHNEQFF.